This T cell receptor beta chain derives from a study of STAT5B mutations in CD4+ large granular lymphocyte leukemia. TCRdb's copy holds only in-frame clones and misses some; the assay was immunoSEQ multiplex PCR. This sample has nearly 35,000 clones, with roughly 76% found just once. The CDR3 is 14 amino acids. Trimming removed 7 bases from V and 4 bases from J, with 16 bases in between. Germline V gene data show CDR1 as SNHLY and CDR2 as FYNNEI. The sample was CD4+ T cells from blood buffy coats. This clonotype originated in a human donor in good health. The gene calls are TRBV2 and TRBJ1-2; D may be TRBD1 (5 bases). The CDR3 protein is CASTITGVGYGYTF. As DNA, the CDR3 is TGTGCCAGCACCATCACGGGGGTGGGCTATGGCTACACCTTC.